Each of the 14 T cell receptor beta chains below was sequenced from the same sample in a study of OX40 agonist ivuxolimab in advanced cancers. Repertoires were generated with immunoSEQ multiplex PCR, while TCRdb's copy carries only in-frame clones and drops some. The sample records about 16,000 clones, 90% to 95% being singletons. The sequenced sample was CD4+ or CD8+ T cells sorted from blood, obtained in a trial of the OX40 agonist ivuxolimab. The receptor set was obtained from an adult with an advanced solid tumor such as melanoma, head and neck, liver or kidney cancer.

The V call is TRBV7-2, the J call TRBJ1-1, with D unclear. V was clipped by 1 base and J by 1 base, with 10 bases between them. Germline V CDR1 and CDR2: SGHTA, FQGNSA. CDR3 length: 15 amino acids. The CDR3 nucleotides are TGTGCCAGCAGCTTAGGGGGAGCGGCGAACACTGAAGCTTTCTTT. It translates to CASSLGGAANTEAFF.

This clone showed up just once. The V call is TRBV2, the J call TRBJ2-7, with D uncertain. Deletions cut 6 bases from V and 1 base from J, with 16 bases between. The CDR3 loop spans 15 amino acids. Per the germline V gene, CDR1 is SNHLY and CDR2 is FYNNEI. DNA of the CDR3: TGTGCCAGCAGGCTACATGATTTTCAATCCTACGAGCAGTACTTC. It encodes CASRLHDFQSYEQYF.

This chain links TRBV7-6 with TRBJ2-7, with D possibly matching TRBD2 (7 bases). The CDR3 sequence is 16 residues long. Germline V gene data show CDR1 as SGHVS and CDR2 as FNYEAQ. V shed 5 bases and J shed 4 bases, with 21 bases lying between them. CDR3 protein: CASSPGGAEDPYEQYF. CDR3 nucleotide sequence: TGTGCCAGCAGCCCGGGGGGCGCCGAGGACCCATACGAGCAGTACTTC.

This chain uses TRBV5-6 with TRBJ2-5; a weak D match, TRBD2 (6 bases). The CDR3 totals 14 residues. Trimming took 4 bases from V and 5 from J, leaving 15 bases between them. Germline CDR1 and CDR2: SGHDT and YYEEEE. The CDR3 nucleotides are TGTGCCAGCAGCAACACCGCGGGGTACGAGACCCAGTACTTC. Protein: CASSNTAGYETQYF.

The V and J genes are TRBV27 and TRBJ2-3; 10 bases agree with TRBD2. Germline assignment: CDR1 MNHEY and CDR2 SMNVEV (reference sequence). The J segment lost 1 base and the V segment lost 7 bases, leaving 11 bases of the junction unmatched. This CDR3 has 17 amino acids. The CDR3 region has the DNA TGTGCCAGCACCCTTAGCCCTAGCGGGGGTCGCACAGATACGCAGTATTTT. Translated: CASTLSPSGGRTDTQYF.

The V and J genes are TRBV4-1 and TRBJ1-5, with 8 bases matching TRBD1. Per the germline V gene, CDR1 is MGHRA and CDR2 is YSYEKL. The CDR3 extends over 14 amino acids. V gave up 0 bases and J gave up 7 bases; unmatched junction bases: 2. The CDR3 region has the DNA TGCGCCAGCAGCCAAGACAGGGGGCGACAGCCCCAGCATTTT. Its protein is CASSQDRGRQPQHF.

The J gene is TRBJ1-1, the V gene TRBV28; tentative D call: TRBD1 (6 bases). V dropped 4 bases and J dropped 2 bases, with 14 bases sitting between them. This CDR3 has 15 amino acids. Germline V lookup: CDR1 MDHEN, CDR2 SYDVKM. The CDR3, as DNA: TGTGCCAGCAGTTCCACCGGGACACCTAACACTGAAGCTTTCTTT. Translating gives CASSSTGTPNTEAFF.

The chain has TRBV4-2 and TRBJ2-1; D might be TRBD1 (6 bases). The CDR3 contains 14 residues. Germline V gene lookup returns CDR1 LGHNA and CDR2 YNFKEQ. Deletions cut 2 bases from V and 1 base from J, with 6 bases between. This CDR3 is CASSQRGSYNEQFF. CDR3 DNA: TGTGCCAGCAGCCAAAGGGGGTCCTACAATGAGCAGTTCTTC.

The gene calls are TRBV5-6 and TRBJ2-3; 8 bases align to TRBD1. V lost 1 base, J lost 3 bases, and 10 bases stayed unmatched. The CDR3 totals 17 residues. CDR1 is SGHDT, CDR2 YYEEEE, per germline. CDR3 coding DNA: TGTGCCAGCAGCTTGATATCTTGGCAGGGGGCAACAGATACGCAGTATTTT. Its protein product is CASSLISWQGATDTQYF.

The chain couples TRBV6-5 to TRBJ2-5; D uncertain. V dropped 0 bases and J dropped 4 bases, with 9 bases sitting between them. Germline V lookup: CDR1 MNHEY, CDR2 SVGAGI. This CDR3 is 14 amino acids long. The CDR3: CASSYSARRETQYF. Written as DNA, the CDR3 is TGTGCCAGCAGTTACTCGGCTCGGAGAGAGACCCAGTACTTC.

V gene TRBV7-6 combines with J gene TRBJ1-1; D unresolved. V was cut by 5 bases and J by 3 bases, with 13 bases left in between. CDR3 length: 14 residues. Germline V CDR1 and CDR2: SGHVS, FNYEAQ. The DNA for the CDR3 is TGTGCCAGCAGCCCGTCCGCGGCCCACACTGAAGCTTTCTTT. This sequence encodes CASSPSAAHTEAFF.

The chain combines TRBV2 with TRBJ2-1, with D hard to call. The CDR3 loop spans 13 amino acids. Trimming removed 0 bases at V and 4 bases at J, with 4 bases between. Germline V gene data show CDR1 as SNHLY and CDR2 as FYNNEI. The CDR3 loop reads CASSEAGYNEQFF. DNA for the CDR3: TGTGCCAGCAGTGAAGCCGGATACAATGAGCAGTTCTTC.

This rearrangement joins TRBV5-1 to TRBJ1-4; D unresolved. V lost 4 bases, J lost 6 bases, and 16 bases lay in between. This CDR3 spans 15 amino acids. CDR1 and CDR2 (germline): SGHRS, YFSETQ. This chain's CDR3 is CASSPHGDSDEKLFF. CDR3 DNA: TGCGCCAGCAGCCCCCACGGGGATTCTGATGAAAAACTGTTTTTT.

This chain connects TRBV18 to TRBJ2-1, with a weak D call TRBD2 (6 bases). Trimming cost V 3 bases and J 0 bases, with 9 bases left between them. The CDR3 contains 15 residues. Per the germline V gene, CDR1 is KGHSH and CDR2 is LQKENI. CDR3: CASSPGTPSYNEQFF. The CDR3 nucleotides are TGTGCCAGCTCACCCGGGACTCCCTCCTACAATGAGCAGTTCTTC.